Listed here are 22 T cell receptor delta chains from one sample, sequenced in a study of Vδ1+ human thymocytes (dated by TCRdb to 2017 to 2018). Their specific antigens are unknown. This sample was sequenced with an Illumina MiSeq. RNA extraction was performed with the RNeasy mini kit, and reverse transcription was done with Superscript III. To generate the CDR3 amplicons, a multiplex PCR was run using pooled V-gene forward primers together with a constant-region reverse primer that carried Illumina adaptor overhangs. With CATT, TCRdb called clones again from the public reads; duplicate DNA rows were later joined. The sample table lists around 60,000 delta-chain clones, approximately 15% of them with a count of one. The ten largest clones add up to 0.3% to 0.45% of the sample. Broader findings and caveats from the paper: Unlike the oligoclonal repertoires in peripheral blood, the thymic TRG and TRD repertoires appeared highly polyclonal, with Gaussian CDR3 length distributions.

Sequenced input: Vdelta1+ gamma-delta thymocytes from the thymus. The cell subset or site label, as the study defines it: FACS-sorted CD3+ TCRalphabeta- TCRVdelta1+ TCRVdelta2- thymocytes. These TCRs come from a girl less than two years old who had congenital heart surgery.

On this clone itself: Given a much more abundant clone one base away, this may be a read error. The V and J genes are TRAV29/DV5 and TRDJ1; TRDD3 matches at 11 bases. The CDR3 length is 24 residues. With 2 bases clipped from V and 10 bases from J, the junction kept 40 bases outside the gene matches. Germline CDR1 reads NSMFDY; CDR2 reads ISSIKDK. The CDR3: CAARPELPPSCWGILTTNRRSLIF. The DNA for the CDR3 is TGTGCAGCAAGACCCGAATTACCACCTTCCTGCTGGGGGATACTCACAACGAACCGGCGTTCACTCATCTTT.

In its sample, this clone was seen a few times. This rearrangement joins TRDV1 to TRDJ1; the D gene could be TRDD2 or TRDD3 (5 bases each). This CDR3 comprises 18 residues. V shed 0 bases and J shed 11 bases, with 28 bases lying between them. Germline loops: CDR1 TSWWSYY, CDR2 QGS. In DNA, the CDR3 is TGTGCTCTTGGGGAACTAGCCTACGGATCTTACTATAAGACTGGTCTCATCTTT. Translated: CALGELAYGSYYKTGLIF.

This clone came up a few times. The J gene is TRDJ1, the V gene TRDV1; possibly TRDD3 for D (8 bases). V lost 5 bases to trimming and J lost 0 bases, with 37 bases between them. Looked up from germline, CDR1 is TSWWSYY and CDR2 is QGS. The CDR3 is 23 amino acids. The DNA for the CDR3 is TGTGCTCTTGGGCAACAGGTTCCTACTACGTCGGGGGATAGTTTTTCCTACACCGATAAACTCATCTTT. This codes for CALGQQVPTTSGDSFSYTDKLIF.

Only a few counts were recorded for this clone. The chain has TRDV1 and TRDJ1; TRDD3 aligns across 13 bases. CDR3 size: 15 residues. V gave up 11 bases and J gave up 6 bases; unmatched junction bases: 12. Germline CDR1 reads TSWWSYY; CDR2 reads QGS. CDR3 nucleotide sequence: TGTGCTATTGTCCCCACTGGGGGATACGCCAATAAACTCATCTTT. It codes for CAIVPTGGYANKLIF.

The V and J genes are TRAV29/DV5 and TRDJ1; either TRDD2 or TRDD3 may supply D (8 bases each). Germline CDR1 and CDR2: NSMFDY and ISSIKDK. The CDR3 is made up of 17 amino acids. Trimming took off 4 bases at V and 0 bases at J, with 22 bases between the two ends. The CDR3 loop reads CAASTSYDGGYTDKLIF. The DNA for the CDR3 is TGTGCAGCATCTACTTCCTACGATGGGGGATACACCGATAAACTCATCTTT.

Comment on this clone: The identical CDR3 is also encoded by other nucleotide sequences in the sample. The rearrangement uses TRDV1 and TRDJ1; 11 bases are shared with TRDD3. Trimming cost V 3 bases and J 7 bases; bases outside gene matches: 19. The CDR3 spans 19 residues. The germline CDR1 and CDR2 sequences are TSWWSYY and QGS. The chain's CDR3 is CALGELEPSPRLGDIKLIF. As DNA, the CDR3 is TGTGCTCTTGGGGAGCTCGAACCTTCCCCTCGACTGGGGGATATTAAACTCATCTTT.

The rearrangement links TRDV1 to TRDJ1; 9 nucleotides line up with TRDD3. V was pared by 1 base and J by 0 bases, with 18 bases of the junction left unmatched. The CDR3 is 21 residues long. The germline CDR1 and CDR2 sequences are TSWWSYY and QGS. The CDR3 DNA reads TGTGCTCTTGGGGAACGCGACCGGGGGTACTGGGGGACTCCGTACACCGATAAACTCATCTTT. Its protein is CALGERDRGYWGTPYTDKLIF.

J is TRDJ1 and V is TRDV1, with D tentatively TRDD2 (5 bases). The CDR3 runs to 18 residues. Germline values: CDR1 TSWWSYY, CDR2 QGS. Trimming shortened V by 4 bases and J by 1 base, and 22 bases separated the two germline ends. The CDR3 spells CALGAPSTAPYFTDKLIF. For the CDR3, the DNA is TGTGCTCTTGGGGCTCCTTCTACTGCCCCTTACTTCACCGATAAACTCATCTTT.

This clone has more than one count but fewer than ten. The chain uses TRDV1 and TRDJ1; 11 bases fit TRDD3. V shed 1 base, J shed 1 base, and the junction held 26 bases outside the gene matches. This CDR3 spans 24 amino acids. Germline lookup yields CDR1 TSWWSYY and CDR2 QGS. The CDR3 DNA is TGTGCTCTTGGGGAACGGCTTCCTACCCTGGGGGATACAGGGCTAGGAGGTTGCACCGATAAACTCATCTTT. Translation gives CALGERLPTLGDTGLGGCTDKLIF.

This clone came up a few times. The chain joins TRDV2 to TRDJ1; D call uncertain. The CDR3 contains 13 residues. Germline lookup yields CDR1 GEAIGNYY and CDR2 EKD. V lost 6 bases, J lost 0 bases, and 10 bases lay in between. CDR3 protein: CACPLGDTDKLIF. Written as DNA, the CDR3 is TGTGCCTGTCCATTAGGGGACACCGATAAACTCATCTTT.

This clone was counted only a few times. V is TRDV2 and J is TRDJ1; D remains unclear. V was cut by 0 bases and J by 0 bases, with 28 bases left in between. The CDR3 is 21 amino acids. CDR1 and CDR2 from the germline V gene are GEAIGNYY and EKD. The CDR3 loop reads CACDTGPTPRFLSKYTDKLIF. The CDR3 DNA sequence: TGTGCCTGTGACACCGGGCCCACCCCCCGGTTTCTGAGTAAGTACACCGATAAACTCATCTTT.

As concerns this clone: The sample contains more than one DNA sequence encoding this CDR3. The chain is built from TRAV29/DV5 and TRDJ1; TRDD2 matches 8 bases. Germline lookup yields CDR1 NSMFDY and CDR2 ISSIKDK. The CDR3 is 19 residues long. Trimming cost V 2 bases and J 0 bases; bases outside gene matches: 18. The CDR3 region is CAARPPLPRIRMYTDKLIF. CDR3 coding DNA: TGTGCAGCAAGACCACCCCTTCCTAGGATCAGGATGTACACCGATAAACTCATCTTT.

The V call is TRAV29/DV5, the J call TRDJ1; D is unclear. The germline gives CDR1 NSMFDY, CDR2 ISSIKDK. CDR3 length equals 18 residues. Trimming pared 0 bases from V and 0 bases from J, leaving 21 bases between. The CDR3 spells CAASASLSTQAYTDKLIF. CDR3 in DNA: TGTGCAGCAAGCGCCTCCCTCTCCACCCAAGCCTACACCGATAAACTCATCTTT.

The sample holds a few counts of this clone. The chain uses TRDV1 and TRDJ1; 8 positions agree with TRDD3. The germline gives CDR1 TSWWSYY, CDR2 QGS. J was trimmed by 0 bases and V by 2 bases; bases with no gene match: 17. CDR3 size: 20 residues. CDR3 residues: CALGEGGTPPGGGYTDKLIF. CDR3 in DNA: TGTGCTCTTGGGGAAGGCGGGACACCGCCTGGGGGAGGCTACACCGATAAACTCATCTTT.

This clone was seen more than once but under ten times. The chain uses TRDV1 and TRDJ1; TRDD3 aligns across 11 bases. V trimming: 1 base; J trimming: 0 bases; junction bases outside the gene matches: 25. Germline V gene data show CDR1 as TSWWSYY and CDR2 as QGS. CDR3 length: 24 residues. The CDR3 nucleotides read TGTGCTCTTGGGGAACCAATGCGCACCGGTTTAGTCACCTGGGGGATACCGAACACCGATAAACTCATCTTT. Amino acid sequence: CALGEPMRTGLVTWGIPNTDKLIF.

This clone was counted between two and nine times. The chain links TRDV1 to TRDJ1; 9 nucleotides agree with TRDD3. This CDR3 has 20 amino acids. Germline V gives CDR1 TSWWSYY, CDR2 QGS. The V and J ends lost 2 bases and 7 bases, in that order; junction bases with no gene match: 23. In DNA, the CDR3 is TGTGCTCTTGGGGAAGGCTCCCCCAGTCCCCGTACTGGGGGACGTACTAAACTCATCTTT. Translating gives CALGEGSPSPRTGGRTKLIF.

This clone came up a few times. The sample carries other DNA sequences with the same CDR3. V and J are TRDV1 and TRDJ1; D may be TRDD2 (5 bases). V was cut by 1 base and J by 0 bases, with 30 bases left in between. CDR1 TSWWSYY and CDR2 QGS come from the germline V gene. This CDR3 is 22 amino acids long. The CDR3: CALGEPPPPSPVRRLYTDKLIF. DNA of the CDR3: TGTGCTCTTGGGGAACCGCCCCCTCCTAGTCCCGTCAGACGGTTGTACACCGATAAACTCATCTTT.

J is TRDJ3 and V is TRDV2, with 8 bases matching TRDD3. The germline V gene has CDR1 GEAIGNYY and CDR2 EKD. CDR3 length: 25 amino acids. V was clipped by 4 bases and J by 0 bases; unmatched bases: 28. Here the CDR3 reads CACESLGGIMTRTPTLSWDTRQMFF. CDR3 DNA sequence: TGTGCCTGTGAATCTTTGGGGGGGATAATGACCAGAACCCCCACCCTCTCCTGGGACACCCGACAGATGTTTTTC.

This clone was counted only a few times. This rearrangement joins TRDV1 to TRDJ1; 10 bases map to TRDD3. The CDR3 has 23 amino acids. CDR1 and CDR2 from the germline V gene are TSWWSYY and QGS. V lost 1 base and J lost 0; bases outside the gene matches: 23. In nucleotides, the CDR3 is TGTGCTCTTGGGGAACGGTGGGACAGAAAGGGGGATACGCGGATTCTGTACACCGATAAACTCATCTTT. This sequence encodes CALGERWDRKGDTRILYTDKLIF.

This clone was seen a few times. One end of the junction fails to match germline, which may point to a read error. In the same sample, other DNA sequences code for this CDR3. V usage is TRDV1 and J usage is TRDJ1, with a tentative D call TRDD3 (6 bases). Germline loops: CDR1 TSWWSYY, CDR2 QGS. The CDR3 is 21 amino acids. The CDR3 DNA reads as TGTGCCCTTGGGGAACGCCTAAGACGTACTGGGCTCTCGGGTTACACCGATAAACTCATCTTT. Translating gives CALGERLRRTGLSGYTDKLIF.

In its sample, this clone was seen a few times. J is TRDJ3 and V is TRDV2; TRDD3 might be the D (5 bases). Germline V gene lookup returns CDR1 GEAIGNYY and CDR2 EKD. This CDR3 has 18 amino acids. Trimming removed 0 bases at V and 0 bases at J, with 11 bases between. The CDR3 sequence: CACDTGGPSSWDTRQMFF. CDR3 sequence (DNA): TGTGCCTGTGACACCGGGGGTCCAAGCTCCTGGGACACCCGACAGATGTTTTTC.

The V call is TRDV1, the J call TRDJ1; unclear D gene. With 0 bases removed from V and 6 bases from J, the gap between germline ends came to 20 bases. Germline V lookup: CDR1 TSWWSYY, CDR2 QGS. The CDR3 is 17 amino acids. The CDR3, as DNA: TGTGCTCTTGGGGAACTATGGTGGCGACGAGGACAGCATAAACTCATCTTT. Translation: CALGELWWRRGQHKLIF.